This TCR beta chain derives from a study of cytomegalovirus exposure and HLA in healthy donors (dated 2017 in TCRdb). With regard to the full study: An earlier analysis of roughly 570 of the donors reported about 260 Gb of sequence data and 117 million unique TCR beta sequences obtained from 180 million or so T cells. All discovery cohort repertoires had been generated on a single sequencing platform. To study patterns of TCR occurrence, a later analysis re-analyzed previously published TCR beta repertoires from 666 donors and added high-resolution HLA genotyping. In a later genetic analysis, genome-wide SNP genotypes for about 55% of the roughly 670 donors were used, and that subset was treated as a discovery cohort. In addition to the first cohort of approximately 650 subjects, a separate validation cohort of approximately 110 different subjects was used. Typing coverage differed by locus: A, B, C, DRB1 and DQB1 were typed in about 629-640 donors, DQA1 in roughly 500, DPA1 in 606, and DPB1 in roughly 470. The study was designed to test whether signatures of past pathogen exposure could be identified by cataloging public T cell receptors. The T cell repertoires of some 670 subjects were profiled by immunosequencing and related to cytomegalovirus serostatus. An earlier analysis of around 580 of the donors used high-throughput TCR beta sequencing to judge whether each TCR beta V gene segment behaved as functional or pseudogenic. High-throughput TCR immunosequencing, statistical association of individual TCRs with disease status, and machine learning were combined to predict cytomegalovirus infection status. Donor age, sex, ethnicity and CMV serostatus were collected together with the repertoire data. Class I and class II HLA loci were covered by the typing at four-digit resolution. Among 398 genotyped donors of the cohort, an average of approximately 240,000 unique TCR beta nucleotide sequences were sequenced per donor, roughly a sixth of them non-productive. The genetic ancestry cluster associated with self-reported Caucasian donors included approximately 85% of the 398 genotyped donors. Rather than using new phenotypic data, the later analysis identified candidate immune exposures from TCR beta sequences and from how often those sequences occurred across donors. Approximately 300 gigabases of sequencing data and approximately 91 million unique TCR sequences made up an early release that covered 500 to 700 HLA-typed donors. Four or five DR-DQ haplotypes were handled as single units for association and clustering because linkage in the cohort was strong.

Paper-wide results and their limitations: A few of the identified cytomegalovirus-associated TCR beta chains were confirmed in vitro to be specific for cytomegalovirus antigens. A further reported finding was that TCR beta sequences accurately predicted the HLA-A and HLA-B alleles for most subjects in the first cohort. A later analysis reported that several top co-occurrence clusters appeared linked to parvovirus B19, influenza, CMV and Epstein-Barr virus. A later analysis found that most CMV-associated TCR beta chains appeared HLA-restricted, with HLA associations seemingly driven largely by CMV exposure. The authors suggested that the approach could potentially be generalized to other disease states and immunological phenotypes. According to a later genetic analysis, donors in an Asian-associated ancestry cluster had fewer N-insertions in productive TCRs than the approximately 700-donor mean. Most TCR sequences were seen in very few donors, while some public TCRs were found in many individuals. In a later analysis, the rate of TCR association differed among HLA loci, with DRB1 alleles having the most associated TCRs and HLA-C alleles having the fewest. Presence/absence analyses assumed roughly uniform sequencing depth across donors, an assumption that may not hold. A later analysis associated about 17,000 TCR beta sequences with specific HLA alleles at a false discovery rate of 0.05. Immune exposure information for the cohort was limited to CMV serostatus. A total of around 150 TCR beta chains were listed by the study as associated with cytomegalovirus. In an earlier analysis of approximately 590 of the donors, most TCR beta V segments were observed in productive rearrangements about 87% or about 30% of the time, broadly matching IMGT annotations. Assigning TCR associations to individual alleles was difficult when HLA alleles, especially DR and DQ, strongly co-occurred. Correlated functional status among segregating V segments might reflect linkage disequilibrium, but an unknown experimental factor could not be ruled out. The earlier analysis of 587 of the donors excluded over 15 rarely observed V segments, including chromosome 9 orphons, because counts were too low. In this cohort, only TCR beta chains were sequenced, and detectable features were limited by the absence of alpha or paired-chain data. A later analysis found that HLA-associated TCR beta chains were more clonally expanded and had lower generation probabilities than equally common non-associated chains. In a later genetic analysis, a missense DCLRE1C variant was associated with V-gene and J-gene trimming of TCR beta chains, and the association was replicated in an independent cohort. Cytomegalovirus status was reported to be diagnosed by the classifier with high specificity and sensitivity in both the original and validation cohorts. Because HLA typing was missing for some donors at each locus, association tests included only the typed subset. The sequencing pipeline was judged likely to have produced a cluster of highly shared sequence variants as a technical artifact.

The cohort was made up of approximately 670 healthy bone marrow donors. At the time of sampling, all cohort members were nominally healthy, though unrecorded immune exposures were likely present. The donor tested CMV seropositive and was one of the 289 seropositive cohort members. A peripheral blood sample was provided by each donor, and peripheral blood mononuclear cells were used for TCR beta sequencing. Genomic DNA extraction from the blood cell samples was performed with the Qiagen DNeasy Blood Extraction Kit. Of note for this clone: The antigen it recognizes is unknown. Base qualities are not recorded, but no much larger clone differs from it by a single base.

The library was built by means of the immunoSEQ multiplex PCR assay. For the multiplex PCR, a mixture combining 60 forward primers for TCR Vbeta segments and 13 reverse primers for TCR Jbeta segments was used. A multiplex PCR assay on genomic DNA amplified the CDR3 region of rearranged TCR beta genes. On the Illumina HiSeq System, the amplified TCR beta libraries were sequenced as 87-base-pair reads. The original methods were these. Across the 600 to 700 repertoires, a later analysis counted roughly 77 million unique TCR beta chains, approximately 12 million of which were shared by at least two donors. Raw reads were error-corrected and collapsed into unique sequences with a nearest-neighbor algorithm that merged closely related sequences to remove PCR and sequencing errors. To assign V, D and J gene segments, CDR3 sequences were aligned to IMGT reference sequences. Each retained sequence needed at least a six-nucleotide match to both a V gene segment and a J gene segment. Rearrangements were called productive when the CDR3 lacked stop codons and stayed in frame with V and J; all others were non-productive. Following IMGT convention, CDR3 was defined as the stretch from the second conserved V-encoded cysteine to the conserved J-encoded phenylalanine. The earlier analysis of about 570 of the donors excluded any sequence lacking an unambiguous match to a single V gene segment. In an earlier analysis of some 590 of the donors, V segments were called functional above 56.7% productive rearrangements and were called segregating when the between-donor standard deviation exceeded 5%. To diagnose cytomegalovirus status from the catalog of TCR beta chain sequences, a statistical classification framework was built. V and J gene assignment, in a later analysis, came from comparing TCR nucleotide sequences with IMGT/GENE-DB human TR gene sequences. A later analysis assigned CDR3 sequences and most-parsimonious VDJ recombination scenarios with the TCRdist pipeline. In a later analysis, each TCR beta chain was defined by its CDR3 amino acid sequence together with its V-gene family, and reads without a unique V-gene family were excluded. A later analysis removed 450 to 600 highly shared, low-generation-probability nucleotide sequences to deal with suspected cross-contamination and a sequencing artifact. A later analysis calculated a clonal expansion index for each public chain from normalized within-repertoire ranks of inferred template counts. A later analysis computed generation probabilities with a VDJ recombination model fitted to out-of-frame rearrangements, and checked the results against IGoR. In a later analysis, hypergeometric tests were used to score TCR-TCR, TCR-HLA and TCR-CMV co-occurrence, with a repertoire-size bias correction applied to TCR pairs. False discovery rates were estimated in a later analysis by permuting HLA or CMV assignments 20 times. In a later analysis, co-occurring TCRs were grouped with DBSCAN, and TCRdist sequence similarity was added when clustering was performed within HLA-allele-positive subsets. For co-occurrence clustering, repertoires with fewer than 30,000 or more than 120,000 public chains were excluded, along with five repertoires with anomalous nucleotide sharing. TCRdb obtained this table from immuneACCESS and retained in-frame rearrangements with V and J assigned. These tables miss some clones; where compared with another copy, unresolved V genes account for less than half of the shortfall, and the remainder is unexplained. That table supplies the V and J calls and clone size; D and trimming were determined from the DNA. The sample profile shows about 170,000 clones; around 78% of them were found once. The ten biggest clones cover roughly 2.1% of the sample.

The material sequenced was PBMCs. The sequence came from a woman younger than 45 in good health and CMV-seropositive.

The nucleotide sequence reads as follows: TGTGCTAGTGGTCCCGGGACAGTGCAAGAGACCCAGTACTTC. It encodes CASGPGTVQETQYF. The rearranged chain carries TRBV12-5 and TRBJ2-5, with TRBD1 identical over 7 junction bases. The CDR3 starts with the cysteine, ends with the phenylalanine, and has 14 residues. Only the CDR3 region is kept as DNA, spanning 42 bases read in frame from base 1. Compared with germline, V lacks 5 bases and J lacks 2 bases; bases without a gene match: 5. For CDR1 and CDR2, the germline V gene lists LGHNT and FRNRAP.